This T cell receptor (beta chain) comes out of a study of cytomegalovirus exposure and HLA in healthy donors. The PCR made use of 60 Vbeta and 13 Jbeta primers. Method: immunoSEQ multiplex PCR; TCRdb's copy keeps in-frame clones and lacks some. The table lists some 150,000 clones, less than 85% of them singletons, with around 7% in the top ten. Study-level findings and limits: Sequences of the TCR beta chain were said to predict the HLA-A and HLA-B alleles of most subjects accurately.

Looked up from germline, CDR1 is GTSNPN and CDR2 is SVGIG (reference sequence). The CDR3 consists of 15 residues. The V and J ends lost 2 bases and 4 bases, in that order; junction bases with no gene match: 5. This clone turned up a few times. Antigen: not known. Material for sequencing was PBMCs. V and J are TRBV30 and TRBJ2-1, with 10 bases aligning to TRBD2. This clonotype originated in a man aged 35-49 years in good health and CMV-seropositive. This chain's CDR3 is CAWSWGTSVYNEQFF. The CDR3 DNA reads TGTGCCTGGAGTTGGGGGACTAGCGTGTACAATGAGCAGTTCTTC. The variable domain in full, with the rest retrieved from reference TRBV30 and TRBJ2-1, is SQTIHQWPATLVQPVGSPLSLECTVEGTSNPNLYWYRQAAGRGLQLLFYSVGIGQISSEVPQNLSASRPQDRQFILSSKKLLLSDSGFYLCAWSWGTSVYNEQFFGPGTRLTVL.